The source of this T cell receptor (beta chain) is a study of shared clonotypes between healthy human individuals. CD45RO-negative, CCR7-selected cells formed the naive CD8 fraction, which excluded terminally differentiated effector memory CD45RA+ cells. Each donor was a Caucasian adult residing in Nashville, Tennessee. Germline loops: CDR1 MNHEY, CDR2 SMNVEV (reference sequence). Trimming took 2 bases from V and 0 from J; bases not matched to a gene: 6. This CDR3 comprises 16 residues. An assay was performed, and its level was deep. In the original analysis: Sequence data from immunoSEQ were junction-only and lacked quality scores; consequently, filtering differed. Only in-frame clones appear in the TCRdb table, and some are missing; sequencing was by immunoSEQ multiplex PCR. The DNA was the basis for D and trimming; V, J and clone size are from that table. Among about 2.2 million clones listed, just under 95% were seen once.

Sequencing was performed on naive CD8+ T cells from PBMCs. The TCR was taken from a man aged 18 to 29 in good health. Some clones in this sample may be carry-over from other donors' samples. The V and J genes are TRBV27 and TRBJ2-5; 7 bases are shared with TRBD1. The CDR3 loop is CASSLGAGGHQETQYF. In DNA, the CDR3 is TGTGCCAGCAGTTTAGGTGCAGGGGGTCACCAAGAGACCCAGTACTTC.